A single TCR beta chain is shown here with its context. What it recognizes is unknown. The data are from a study of beta chain features in type 1 diabetes. Study context: In age, gender and cell yields, patients were similar to healthy donors. General observations from the study: It was among patients, rather than healthy donors, that naive, central memory and Treg TCRB repertoires appeared more similar. People with Type 1 diabetes carried modestly yet significantly shorter TCRB CDR3s in all four CD4+ subsets.

Reverse transcription of all isolated RNA meant that expressed TCRB transcripts were sequenced. Method: immunoSEQ multiplex PCR; TCRdb's copy keeps in-frame clones and lacks some. The table shows 350,000 or so clones, with around 20% occurring only once. Looked up from germline, CDR1 is LNHDA and CDR2 is SQIVND (reference sequence). The junction had 6 bases not matched to a gene; V was cut back by 8 bases and J by 0 bases. This CDR3 spans 14 amino acids. Donors contributed one heparinised blood draw apiece, averaging roughly 0.12 L. The receptor comes from a young woman in good health. This chain joins TRBV19 and TRBJ2-5; 7 bases are a match to TRBD1. Sequenced input: naive CD4+ T cells from blood. This CDR3 reads CASRDRADQETQYF. The CDR3 nucleotides are TGTGCCAGTCGCGACAGGGCTGACCAAGAGACCCAGTACTTC.